This T cell receptor beta chain appears in the sequencing data of a study of cytomegalovirus exposure and HLA in healthy donors. With V trimmed by 4 bases and J by 3 bases, 1 base remained unmatched. CDR1 is WNHNN and CDR2 is SYGVQD in the germline V gene (reference sequence). The length of the CDR3 is 13 residues. Study observations and caveats: Most TCR sequences were rare, but some public TCRs occurred in many donors. In vitro experiments confirmed that three CMV-associated chains were specific for CMV antigens. Cytomegalovirus association was listed for about 160 TCR beta chains.

The table lists this clone with a few counts. The antigen remains unidentified. Data came from immunoSEQ multiplex PCR; TCRdb stores just in-frame clones and leaves some out. The repertoire holds 150,000 to 200,000 clones, with about 86% as singletons. The J gene is TRBJ2-7, the V gene TRBV10-1; 9 bases are a match to TRBD2. The clonotype originates from a woman aged 18-29 years in good health and CMV-seronegative. Specimen: PBMCs. The CDR3 reads CASSVAGDYEQYF. In nucleotides, the CDR3 is TGCGCCAGCAGTGTAGCGGGAGACTACGAGCAGTACTTC.